Shown below are 32 T cell receptor beta chains from a single sample sequenced in a study of blood T cell repertoires in COVID-19. Profiling relied on immunoSEQ multiplex PCR, and the TCRdb table lists in-frame clones only, not all of them. This sample has 200,000 to 300,000 clones, with 80% to 90% found just once. Sequencing input: PBMCs or T cells enriched from blood (not recorded which). The receptor source for this set is a woman in her 30s with acute COVID-19.

The V call is TRBV27, the J call TRBJ1-4; possibly TRBD1 for D (5 bases). V gave up 0 bases and J gave up 4 bases, with 12 bases separating them. Germline CDR1 and CDR2: MNHEY and SMNVEV (reference sequence). The CDR3 spans 16 residues. The CDR3 DNA reads as TGTGCCAGCAGTTTATCGATGGGGCTTAGTAATGAAAAACTGTTTTTT. Amino acids: CASSLSMGLSNEKLFF. Full variable domain (missing parts from reference TRBV27 and TRBJ1-4): EAQVTQNPRYLITVTGKKLTVTCSQNMNHEYMSWYRQDPGLGLRQIYYSMNVEVTDKGDVPEGYKVSRKEKRNFPLILESPSPNQTSLYFCASSLSMGLSNEKLFFGSGTQLSVL.

V usage is TRBV12-5 and J usage is TRBJ1-5, with TRBD1 matching 7 bases. This CDR3 is built from 13 residues. Germline CDR1 and CDR2: LGHNT and FRNRAP. J gave up 6 bases and V 6 bases, and 5 bases lay outside the gene matches. The CDR3 here is CASGEGQLQPQHF. For the CDR3, the DNA is TGTGCTAGTGGCGAGGGACAGCTTCAGCCCCAGCATTTT.

In its sample, this clone was seen once. The chain carries TRBV27 and TRBJ2-7; 9 nucleotides match TRBD2. Germline assignment: CDR1 MNHEY and CDR2 SMNVEV (reference sequence). J gave up 0 bases and V 3 bases, and 9 bases lay outside the gene matches. The CDR3 runs to 17 residues. The CDR3 sequence: CASSFAGTSSSSYEQYF. Written as DNA, the CDR3 is TGTGCCAGCAGTTTTGCCGGGACTAGCTCAAGCTCCTACGAGCAGTACTTC.

The V gene is TRBV15, the J gene TRBJ1-5; 7 bases are shared with TRBD1. In germline, CDR1 is LNHNV, CDR2 YYDKDF (reference sequence). J was trimmed by 0 bases and V by 1 base; bases with no gene match: 6. CDR3 length equals 17 residues. CDR3 amino acids: CATSRVRRGYSNQPQHF. The CDR3 DNA follows: TGTGCCACCAGCAGAGTGCGCAGGGGGTATAGCAATCAGCCCCAGCATTTT.

The chain employs TRBV4-1 and TRBJ2-3; D is ambiguous. Looked up from germline, CDR1 is MGHRA and CDR2 is YSYEKL. Trimming took 1 base from V and 0 from J, leaving 8 bases between them. CDR3 length: 15 amino acids. CDR3 region: CASSQVEPSTDTQYF. CDR3 coding DNA: TGCGCCAGCAGCCAAGTTGAGCCTAGCACAGATACGCAGTATTTT.

V is TRBV19 and J is TRBJ2-3, with a possible D match to TRBD1 (5 bases). Germline-derived CDR1 and CDR2 are LNHDA and SQIVND (reference sequence). V was cut by 5 bases and J by 6 bases, with 15 bases left in between. The CDR3 covers 14 residues. CDR3 protein: CASSPDTHGDTQYF. In DNA form, the CDR3 reads TGTGCCAGTAGTCCGGACACCCATGGGGATACGCAGTATTTT. Looking up the rest from reference TRBV19 and TRBJ2-3 gives the full variable domain: DGGITQSPKYLFRKEGQNVTLSCEQNLNHDAMYWYRQDPGQGLRLIYYSQIVNDFQKGDIAEGYSVSREKKESFPLTVTSAQKNPTAFYLCASSPDTHGDTQYFGPGTRLTVL.

The chain combines TRBV6-5 with TRBJ1-3; tentative D call: TRBD1 (5 bases). This CDR3 region has 12 residues. The germline gives CDR1 MNHEY, CDR2 SVGAGI. The V end was cut by 7 bases, the J end by 1 base, with 5 bases between. In nucleotides, the CDR3 is TGTGCCAGCACAGGGTCTGGAAACACCATATATTTT. This translates into CASTGSGNTIYF.

The V and J genes are TRBV6-5 and TRBJ2-7; 8 bases fit TRBD1. The CDR3 runs 15 residues. Trimming removed 1 base from V and 3 bases from J; junction bases left unmatched: 5. Germline values: CDR1 MNHEY, CDR2 SVGAGI. The CDR3 DNA reads as TGTGCCAGCAGTTACTACCGGGACAGGAACTACGAGCAGTACTTC. Its translation: CASSYYRDRNYEQYF.

This chain links TRBV12-5 with TRBJ1-1; D gene uncertain. V lost 6 bases, J lost 0 bases, and 8 bases lay in between. Germline V lookup: CDR1 LGHNT, CDR2 FRNRAP. The CDR3 has 13 amino acids. CDR3 loop: CASGPRMNTEAFF. CDR3 DNA sequence: TGTGCTAGTGGCCCCAGGATGAACACTGAAGCTTTCTTT. Full variable domain (remainder filled in from reference TRBV12-5 and TRBJ1-1): DARVTQTPRHKVTEMGQEVTMRCQPILGHNTVFWYRQTMMQGLELLAYFRNRAPLDDSGMPKDRFSAEMPDATLATLKIQPSEPRDSAVYFCASGPRMNTEAFFGQGTRLTVV.

The chain recombines TRBV5-4 with TRBJ1-1; D not resolved. The CDR3 has 13 amino acids. The V and J ends lost 2 bases and 11 bases respectively, with 16 bases between them. Germline values: CDR1 SGHNT, CDR2 YYREEE (reference sequence). CDR3 in amino acids: CASSLDNRGPAFF. DNA for the CDR3: TGTGCCAGCAGCTTAGACAATCGGGGTCCGGCTTTCTTT.

The V and J genes are TRBV16 and TRBJ2-1, with a weak D call TRBD1 (5 bases). V lost 0 bases to trimming and J lost 4 bases, with 7 bases between them. CDR3 length: 14 residues. Germline V CDR1 and CDR2: KGHSY, FQNENV. The CDR3 bases are TGTGCCAGCAGCCAATCGCAGGGTTACAATGAGCAGTTCTTC. Translation: CASSQSQGYNEQFF.

The V and J genes are TRBV6-2 or TRBV6-3 and TRBJ1-6; tentative D call: TRBD1 (5 bases). The CDR3 contains 17 residues. Trimming stripped 2 bases from V and 8 bases from J, with 19 bases between. Per germline, CDR1 MNHEY and CDR2 SVGEGT. CDR3 in DNA: TGTGCCAGCAGTTACAGGGGTACAGTGTGGGCTGATTCACCCCTCCACTTT. Translating it yields CASSYRGTVWADSPLHF.

The rearrangement links TRBV12-2 to TRBJ2-7; the table's D call, TRBD2, was not checked against the DNA. TRBV12-2 is shown as a pseudogene. The CDR3 runs 15 residues. The CDR3 loop is CASGGIGVISYEQYF. The CDR3 DNA reads as TGTGCAAGCGGGGGGATCGGGGTGATCTCCTACGAGCAGTACTTC.

The rearrangement uses TRBV30 and TRBJ1-6; possibly TRBD1 for D (5 bases). Germline loops: CDR1 GTSNPN, CDR2 SVGIG (reference sequence). The CDR3 totals 12 residues. Trimming cost V 6 bases and J 9 bases, with 12 bases left between them. For the CDR3, the DNA is TGTGCCTGCGCCCAGGGCGGTTCACCCCTCCACTTT. Its protein is CACAQGGSPLHF. Full variable domain (outside the CDR3, taken from reference TRBV30 and TRBJ1-6): SQTIHQWPATLVQPVGSPLSLECTVEGTSNPNLYWYRQAAGRGLQLLFYSVGIGQISSEVPQNLSASRPQDRQFILSSKKLLLSDSGFYLCACAQGGSPLHFGNGTRLTVT.

V gene TRBV29-1 combines with J gene TRBJ2-5, with D maybe TRBD2 (6 bases). Between the trimmed V and J ends, which lost 5 bases and 3 bases, there was a span of 13 bases. The germline gives CDR1 SQVTM, CDR2 ANQGSEA. The CDR3 covers 13 residues. The CDR3 nucleotides read TGCAGCGTTCGGGGGACGGGGAAAGAGACCCAGTACTTC. It encodes CSVRGTGKETQYF.

This chain joins TRBV11-2 and TRBJ1-5; a possible D gene is TRBD1 (6 bases). The ends were cut back, 2 bases at V and 3 bases at J, with 11 bases in the middle. Germline loops: CDR1 SGHAT, CDR2 FQNNGV. The CDR3 has 15 residues. CDR3 DNA: TGTGCCAGCAGCTTAAGGGGGGGTAACAATCAGCCCCAGCATTTT. Its protein is CASSLRGGNNQPQHF.

This chain joins TRBV11-2 and TRBJ1-5; D possibly corresponds to TRBD1 (5 bases). This CDR3 has 14 amino acids. V dropped 3 bases and J dropped 6 bases, with 12 bases sitting between them. CDR1 SGHAT and CDR2 FQNNGV come from the germline V gene. As DNA, the CDR3 is TGTGCCAGCAGCTTTTCCAGGGTTGGTCAGCCCCAGCATTTT. This codes for CASSFSRVGQPQHF.

The chain recombines TRBV19 with TRBJ2-2, with TRBD1 matching 10 bases. The germline CDR1 and CDR2 sequences are LNHDA and SQIVND (reference sequence). Unmatched junction bases numbered 6, after V lost 4 bases and J lost 7 bases. The CDR3 extends over 15 amino acids. The CDR3 DNA reads as TGTGCCAGTAGTAGCGACAGGGGGCGGGACGGGGAGCTGTTTTTT. Its translation: CASSSDRGRDGELFF.

The chain joins TRBV7-2 to TRBJ2-5; weak D call: TRBD1 (7 bases). This CDR3 is built from 16 residues. Germline-derived CDR1 and CDR2 are SGHTA and FQGNSA. V lost 5 bases and J 1 base, leaving 17 bases between the germline ends. This CDR3 reads CASSNQGGPSQETQYF. CDR3 in DNA: TGTGCCAGCAGCAATCAGGGGGGCCCTTCCCAAGAGACCCAGTACTTC.

The CDR3: CASRKTGEQYF. The CDR3 coding sequence is TGTGCCAGCAGAAAAACGGGGGAGCAGTACTTC. This sequence joins TRBV7-8 and TRBJ2-7; D possibly corresponds to TRBD2 (5 bases). The V and J ends lost 6 bases and 7 bases respectively, with 10 bases between them. Germline lookup yields CDR1 SGHVS and CDR2 FQNEAQ. CDR3 length equals 11 residues. Filled out from reference TRBV7-8 and TRBJ2-7, the complete variable domain reads GAGVSQSPRYKVAKRGQDVALRCDPISGHVSLFWYQQALGQGPEFLTYFQNEAQLDKSGLPSDRFFAERPEGSVSTLKIQRTQQEDSAVYLCASRKTGEQYFGPGTRLTVT.

This chain connects TRBV6-4 to TRBJ1-1; 8 nucleotides line up with TRBD1. Unmatched junction bases numbered 13, after V lost 6 bases and J lost 10 bases. This CDR3 spans 14 amino acids. Germline loops: CDR1 MRHNA, CDR2 SNTAGT. CDR3 amino acids: CASSDGQGGTGAFF. The CDR3 nucleotides read TGTGCCAGCAGCGATGGACAGGGAGGGACCGGAGCTTTCTTT.

The V gene is TRBV27, the J gene TRBJ1-4, with TRBD1 identical over 8 bases. Germline V gene sequence: CDR1 MNHEY, CDR2 SMNVEV (reference sequence). CDR3 length: 14 amino acids. Germline trimming cut 2 bases from V and 5 bases from J; bases unmatched to any gene: 1. The CDR3 sequence is CASSLRTGNEKLFF. The CDR3 DNA reads TGTGCCAGCAGTTTACGGACAGGGAATGAAAAACTGTTTTTT.

The J gene is TRBJ1-6, the V gene TRBV11-3; D not resolved. The V and J ends lost 3 bases and 9 bases respectively, with 6 bases between them. The CDR3 sequence is 12 residues long. The germline CDR1 and CDR2 sequences are SGHNT and YENEEA. This CDR3 reads CASSFGSSPLHF. The CDR3 coding sequence is TGTGCCAGCAGCTTTGGCTCTTCACCCCTCCACTTT.

The V and J genes are TRBV3-1 (or the pseudogene TRBV3-2) and TRBJ1-2; D call uncertain. The germline CDR1 and CDR2 sequences are LGHDT and YNNKEL (reference sequence). Trimming took 0 bases from V and 6 from J, leaving 8 bases between them. CDR3 length: 13 amino acids. The CDR3 bases are TGTGCCAGCAGCCAAGACCTCGCGGATGGCTACACCTTC. Amino acids: CASSQDLADGYTF.

This chain connects TRBV12-3 or TRBV12-4 to TRBJ1-2; D might be TRBD1 (5 bases). CDR3 length: 13 residues. Trimming stripped 3 bases from V and 8 bases from J, with 13 bases between. The CDR3 DNA reads as TGTGCCAGCAGTTTCGCGGGACCCAGAGGCTACACCTTC. This encodes CASSFAGPRGYTF.

The genes are TRBV5-4 and TRBJ1-2, with D unclear. CDR3 length equals 16 residues. V dropped 2 bases and J dropped 0 bases, with 14 bases sitting between them. The germline gives CDR1 SGHNT, CDR2 YYREEE (reference sequence). This CDR3 reads CASSFNGGRSNYGYTF. CDR3 coding DNA: TGTGCCAGCAGCTTTAACGGCGGGAGATCTAACTATGGCTACACCTTC.

The chain joins TRBV29-1 to TRBJ2-7, with a weak D call TRBD1 (6 bases). Trimming removed 1 base from V and 4 bases from J, with 11 bases in between. CDR1 is SQVTM, CDR2 ANQGSEA, per germline. The CDR3 length is 13 residues. DNA for the CDR3: TGCAGCGTTGAAGGTACAGGGCGTTACGAGCAGTACTTC. Protein: CSVEGTGRYEQYF.

The chain links TRBV18 to TRBJ1-1, with D possibly being TRBD1 (5 bases). With 1 base removed from V and 2 bases from J, the gap between germline ends came to 8 bases. The CDR3 contains 14 residues. Germline V gives CDR1 KGHSH, CDR2 LQKENI. The DNA for the CDR3 is TGTGCCAGCTCACCACGACAGCTAAACACTGAAGCTTTCTTT. Translation: CASSPRQLNTEAFF.

This sequence joins TRBV5-5 and TRBJ1-6; possible D gene TRBD1, 5 bases. The CDR3 runs 12 residues. Germline CDR1 and CDR2: SGHKS and YYEKEE (reference sequence). Trimming took off 2 bases at V and 8 bases at J, with 5 bases between the two ends. The CDR3 here is CASSFRDSPLHF. CDR3 coding DNA: TGTGCCAGCAGCTTCAGGGATTCACCCCTCCACTTT.

The V gene is TRBV7-2, the J gene TRBJ2-7; the match to TRBD2 covers 7 bases. Losses at the gene ends were 0 bases for V and 0 bases for J; bases not matched to a gene: 2. In germline, CDR1 is SGHTA, CDR2 FQGNSA. The CDR3 has 15 residues. The CDR3 DNA sequence: TGTGCCAGCAGCTTAGCCGGCGGGAGCTCCTACGAGCAGTACTTC. It is translated as CASSLAGGSSYEQYF. The complete variable domain, with remaining parts taken from reference TRBV7-2 and TRBJ2-7, reads GAGVSQSPSNKVTEKGKDVELRCDPISGHTALYWYRQSLGQGLEFLIYFQGNSAPDKSGLPSDRFSAERTGGSVSTLTIQRTQQEDSAVYLCASSLAGGSSYEQYFGPGTRLTVT.

The chain links TRBV2 to TRBJ2-7; no definite D call. The V and J ends lost 6 bases and 6 bases respectively, with 9 bases between them. From germline, CDR1 is SNHLY and CDR2 FYNNEI. The CDR3 covers 11 residues. CDR3 DNA: TGTGCCAGCAGGGCCTCCGTCGAGCAGTACTTC. This gives the protein CASRASVEQYF.

The CDR3 coding sequence is TGTGCCAGCAGGGCAGGGACTACCTACGAGCAGTACTTC. Encoded protein: CASRAGTTYEQYF. The V call is TRBV14, the J call TRBJ2-7, with 7 bases identical to TRBD2. CDR3 length: 13 amino acids. The junction had 4 bases not matched to a gene; V was cut back by 6 bases and J by 2 bases. Looked up from germline, CDR1 is SGHDN and CDR2 is FVKESK.